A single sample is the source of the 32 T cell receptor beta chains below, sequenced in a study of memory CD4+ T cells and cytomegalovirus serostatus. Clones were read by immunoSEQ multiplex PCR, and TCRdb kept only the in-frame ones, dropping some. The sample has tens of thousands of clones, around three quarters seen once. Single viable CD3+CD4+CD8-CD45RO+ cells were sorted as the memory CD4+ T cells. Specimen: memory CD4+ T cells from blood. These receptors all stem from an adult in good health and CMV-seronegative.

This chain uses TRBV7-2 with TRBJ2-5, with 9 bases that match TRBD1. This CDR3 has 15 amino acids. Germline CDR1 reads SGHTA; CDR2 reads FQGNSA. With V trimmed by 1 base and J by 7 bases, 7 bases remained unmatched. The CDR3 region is CASSLEGDRDGTQYF. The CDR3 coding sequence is TGTGCCAGCAGCTTAGAAGGGGACAGGGACGGGACCCAGTACTTC.

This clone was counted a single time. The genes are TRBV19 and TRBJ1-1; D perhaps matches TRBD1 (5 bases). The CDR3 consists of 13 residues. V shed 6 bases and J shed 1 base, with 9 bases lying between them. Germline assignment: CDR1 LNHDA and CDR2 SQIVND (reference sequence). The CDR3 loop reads CASSPRGNTEAFF. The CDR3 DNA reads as TGTGCCAGTAGCCCGAGGGGGAACACTGAAGCTTTCTTT.

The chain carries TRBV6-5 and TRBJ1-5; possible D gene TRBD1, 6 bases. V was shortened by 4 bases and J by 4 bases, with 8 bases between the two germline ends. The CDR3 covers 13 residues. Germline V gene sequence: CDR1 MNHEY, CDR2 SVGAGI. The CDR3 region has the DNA TGTGCCAGCAGTTGGGACAAAAATCAGCCCCAGCATTTT. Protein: CASSWDKNQPQHF.

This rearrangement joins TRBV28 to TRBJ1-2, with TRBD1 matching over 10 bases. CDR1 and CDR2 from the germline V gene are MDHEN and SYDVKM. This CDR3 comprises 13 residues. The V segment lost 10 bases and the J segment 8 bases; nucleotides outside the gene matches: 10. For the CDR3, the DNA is TGTGCCACCCTCGGGGACAGGGGCTTAGGCTACACCTTC. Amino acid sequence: CATLGDRGLGYTF.

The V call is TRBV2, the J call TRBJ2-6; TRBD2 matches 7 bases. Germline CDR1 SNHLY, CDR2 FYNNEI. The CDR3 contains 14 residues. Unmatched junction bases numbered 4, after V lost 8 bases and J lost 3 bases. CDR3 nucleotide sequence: TGTGCCAGCGGGAGGGAGGGTGGGGCCAACGTCCTGACTTTC. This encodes CASGREGGANVLTF.

CDR3 residues: CASSPGPVRAYEQYF. The CDR3, as DNA: TGTGCCAGCAGCCCCGGGCCCGTTAGGGCCTACGAGCAGTACTTC. The J gene is TRBJ2-7, the V gene TRBV5-5; D call uncertain. V was cut by 4 bases and J by 2 bases, with 16 bases left in between. The CDR3 contains 15 residues. Per the germline V gene, CDR1 is SGHKS and CDR2 is YYEKEE (reference sequence).

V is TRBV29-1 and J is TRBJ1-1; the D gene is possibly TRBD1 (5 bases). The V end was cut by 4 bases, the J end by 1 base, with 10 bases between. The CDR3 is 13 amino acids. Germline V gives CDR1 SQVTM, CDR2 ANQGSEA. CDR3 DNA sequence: TGCAGCGTTGGAGGGACTGGGAACACTGAAGCTTTCTTT. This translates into CSVGGTGNTEAFF.

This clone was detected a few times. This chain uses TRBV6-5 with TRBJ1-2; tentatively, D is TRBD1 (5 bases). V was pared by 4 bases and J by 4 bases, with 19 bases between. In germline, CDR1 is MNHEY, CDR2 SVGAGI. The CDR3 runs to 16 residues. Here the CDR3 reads CASSSLRDSRPYGYTF. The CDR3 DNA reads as TGTGCCAGCAGTTCCCTGCGTGACAGCAGGCCCTATGGCTACACCTTC.

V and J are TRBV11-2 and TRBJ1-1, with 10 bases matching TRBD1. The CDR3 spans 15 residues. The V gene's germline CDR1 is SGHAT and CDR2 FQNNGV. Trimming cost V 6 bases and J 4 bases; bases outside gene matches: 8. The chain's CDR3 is CASRVSRTGGTEAFF. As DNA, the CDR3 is TGTGCCAGCAGAGTGTCAAGGACAGGGGGCACTGAAGCTTTCTTT.

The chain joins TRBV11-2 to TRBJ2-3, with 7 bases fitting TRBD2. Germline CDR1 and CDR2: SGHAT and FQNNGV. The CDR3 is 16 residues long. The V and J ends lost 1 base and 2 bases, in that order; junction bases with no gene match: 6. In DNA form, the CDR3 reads TGTGCCAGCAGCTTAGGGGCTAGCGGATTCACAGATACGCAGTATTTT. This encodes CASSLGASGFTDTQYF.

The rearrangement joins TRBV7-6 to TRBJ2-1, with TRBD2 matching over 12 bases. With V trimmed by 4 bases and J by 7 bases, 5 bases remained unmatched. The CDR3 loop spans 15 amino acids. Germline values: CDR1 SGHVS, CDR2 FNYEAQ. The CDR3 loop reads CASSSTSGSTNEQFF. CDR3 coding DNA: TGTGCCAGCAGCTCGACTAGCGGGAGTACGAATGAGCAGTTCTTC.

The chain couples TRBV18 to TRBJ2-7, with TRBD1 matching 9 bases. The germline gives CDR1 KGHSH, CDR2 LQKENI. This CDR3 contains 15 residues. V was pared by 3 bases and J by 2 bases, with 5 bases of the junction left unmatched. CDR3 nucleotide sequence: TGTGCCAGCTCACCCCCGGGACAGGGTGCCTACGAGCAGTACTTC. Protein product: CASSPPGQGAYEQYF.

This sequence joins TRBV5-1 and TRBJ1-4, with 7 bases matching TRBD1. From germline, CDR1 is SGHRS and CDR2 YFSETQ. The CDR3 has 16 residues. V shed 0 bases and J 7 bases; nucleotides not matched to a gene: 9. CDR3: CASSLGDRVYPEKLFF. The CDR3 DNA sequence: TGCGCCAGCAGCTTGGGTGACAGGGTTTATCCTGAAAAACTGTTTTTT.

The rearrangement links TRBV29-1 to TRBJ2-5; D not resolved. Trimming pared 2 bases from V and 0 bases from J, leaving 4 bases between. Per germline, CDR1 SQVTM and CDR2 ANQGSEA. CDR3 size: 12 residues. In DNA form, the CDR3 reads TGCAGCGTTGAACACGACCAAGAGACCCAGTACTTC. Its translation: CSVEHDQETQYF.

The CDR3 nucleotides read TGTGCCAGCAGCTTAGTGTCGAACACTGAAGCTTTCTTT. It specifies CASSLVSNTEAFF. The chain uses TRBV11-2 and TRBJ1-1; D is undetermined. This CDR3 spans 13 amino acids. CDR1 and CDR2 (germline): SGHAT, FQNNGV. V shed 1 base and J shed 1 base, with 4 bases lying between them.

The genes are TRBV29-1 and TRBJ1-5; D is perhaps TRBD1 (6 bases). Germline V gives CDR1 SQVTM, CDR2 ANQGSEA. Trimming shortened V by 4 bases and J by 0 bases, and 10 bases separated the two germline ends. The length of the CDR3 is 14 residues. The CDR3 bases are TGCAGCGTTGGCGGGACAAATAGCAATCAGCCCCAGCATTTT. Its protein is CSVGGTNSNQPQHF.

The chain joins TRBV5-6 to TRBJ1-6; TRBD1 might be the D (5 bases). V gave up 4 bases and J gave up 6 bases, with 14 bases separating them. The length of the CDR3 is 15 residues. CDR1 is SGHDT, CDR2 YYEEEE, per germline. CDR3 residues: CASSRGKGPNSPLHF. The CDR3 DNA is TGTGCCAGCAGCCGCGGGAAGGGGCCTAATTCACCCCTCCACTTT.

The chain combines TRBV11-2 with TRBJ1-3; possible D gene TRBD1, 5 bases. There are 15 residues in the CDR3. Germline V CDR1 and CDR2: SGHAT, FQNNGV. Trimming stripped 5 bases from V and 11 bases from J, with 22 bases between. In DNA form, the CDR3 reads TGTGCCAGCAGCAAGCGGGGACCGACGGTGGCGGCCATATATTTT. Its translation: CASSKRGPTVAAIYF.

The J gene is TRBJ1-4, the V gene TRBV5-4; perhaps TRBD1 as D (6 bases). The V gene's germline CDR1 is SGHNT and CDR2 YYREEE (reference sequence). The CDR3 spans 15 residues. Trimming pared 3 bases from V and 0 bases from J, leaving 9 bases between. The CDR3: CASSSWTATNEKLFF. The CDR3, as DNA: TGTGCCAGCAGCTCCTGGACAGCAACTAATGAAAAACTGTTTTTT.

The CDR3 region has the DNA TGTGCCAGCAGCTTTACCGGGACTAGCGGCTCTAGCACAGATACGCAGTATTTT. Translating it yields CASSFTGTSGSSTDTQYF. This chain joins TRBV7-2 and TRBJ2-3, with 11 bases fitting TRBD2. Trimming removed 3 bases from V and 0 bases from J; junction bases left unmatched: 8. This CDR3 has 18 amino acids. The germline V gene encodes CDR1 SGHTA and CDR2 FQGNSA.

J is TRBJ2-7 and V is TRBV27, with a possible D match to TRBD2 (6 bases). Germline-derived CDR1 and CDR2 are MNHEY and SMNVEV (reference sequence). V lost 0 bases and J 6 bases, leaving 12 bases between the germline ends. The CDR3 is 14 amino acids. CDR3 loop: CASSLSGGYREQYF. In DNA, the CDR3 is TGTGCCAGCAGTTTATCGGGGGGTTATCGCGAGCAGTACTTC.

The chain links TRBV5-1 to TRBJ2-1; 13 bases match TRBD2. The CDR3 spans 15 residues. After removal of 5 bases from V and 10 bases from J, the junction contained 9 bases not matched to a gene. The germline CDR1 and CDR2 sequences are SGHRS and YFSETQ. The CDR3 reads CASSPILAGGEEQFF. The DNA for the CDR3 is TGCGCCAGCAGTCCGATACTAGCGGGAGGGGAGGAGCAGTTCTTC.

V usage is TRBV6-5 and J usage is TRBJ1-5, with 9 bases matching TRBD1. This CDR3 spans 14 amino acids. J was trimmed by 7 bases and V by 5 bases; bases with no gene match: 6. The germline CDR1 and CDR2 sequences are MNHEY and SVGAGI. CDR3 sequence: CASSLDRGGQPQHF. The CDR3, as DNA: TGTGCCAGCAGTCTGGACAGGGGTGGCCAGCCCCAGCATTTT.

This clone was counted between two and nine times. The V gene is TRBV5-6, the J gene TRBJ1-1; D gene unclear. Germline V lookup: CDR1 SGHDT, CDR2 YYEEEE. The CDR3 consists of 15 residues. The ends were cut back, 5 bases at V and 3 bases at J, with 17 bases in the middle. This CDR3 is CASSTDVGGDTEAFF. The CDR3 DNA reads TGTGCCAGCAGTACTGATGTAGGCGGGGACACTGAAGCTTTCTTT.

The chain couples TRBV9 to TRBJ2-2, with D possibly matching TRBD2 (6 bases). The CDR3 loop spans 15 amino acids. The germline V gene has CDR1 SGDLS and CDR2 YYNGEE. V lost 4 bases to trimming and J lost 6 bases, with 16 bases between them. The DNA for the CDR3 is TGTGCCAGCAGCCTGGAGGGGAGAAGGTCCGGGGAGCTGTTTTTT. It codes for CASSLEGRRSGELFF.

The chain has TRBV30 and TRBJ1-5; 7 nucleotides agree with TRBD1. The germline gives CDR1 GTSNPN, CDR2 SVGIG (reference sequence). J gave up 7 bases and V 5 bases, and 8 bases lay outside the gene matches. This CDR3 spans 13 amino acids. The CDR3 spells CAWSRQGVQPQHF. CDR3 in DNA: TGTGCCTGGTCCCGACAGGGTGTGCAGCCCCAGCATTTT. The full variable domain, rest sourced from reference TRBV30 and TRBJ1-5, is SQTIHQWPATLVQPVGSPLSLECTVEGTSNPNLYWYRQAAGRGLQLLFYSVGIGQISSEVPQNLSASRPQDRQFILSSKKLLLSDSGFYLCAWSRQGVQPQHFGDGTRLSIL.

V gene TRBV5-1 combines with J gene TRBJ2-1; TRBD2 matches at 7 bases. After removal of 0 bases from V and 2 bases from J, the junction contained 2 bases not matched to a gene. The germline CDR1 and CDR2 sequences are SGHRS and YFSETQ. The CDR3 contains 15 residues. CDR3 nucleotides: TGCGCCAGCAGCTTGGGCGGGGGAACCTACAATGAGCAGTTCTTC. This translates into CASSLGGGTYNEQFF.

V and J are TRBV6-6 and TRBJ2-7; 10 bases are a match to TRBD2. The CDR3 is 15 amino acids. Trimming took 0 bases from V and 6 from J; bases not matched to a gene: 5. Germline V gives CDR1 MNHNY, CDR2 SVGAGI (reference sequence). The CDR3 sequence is CASSYSSSGRGEQYF. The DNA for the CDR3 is TGTGCCAGCAGTTACTCGTCTAGCGGGAGAGGCGAGCAGTACTTC.

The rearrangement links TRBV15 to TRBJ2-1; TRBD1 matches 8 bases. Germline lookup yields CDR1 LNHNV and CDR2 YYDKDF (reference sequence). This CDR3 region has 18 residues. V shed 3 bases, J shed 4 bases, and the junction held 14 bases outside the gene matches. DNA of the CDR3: TGTGCCACCAGCAGGGTGTATCCAGGACAGGGTACGTACAATGAGCAGTTCTTC. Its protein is CATSRVYPGQGTYNEQFF.

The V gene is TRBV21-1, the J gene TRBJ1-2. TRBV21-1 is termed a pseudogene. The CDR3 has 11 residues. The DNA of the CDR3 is TGTACCAGCGGCACTGGGGAGGGCTACACCTTC. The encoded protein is CTSGTGEGYTF.

For the CDR3, the DNA is TGTGCCAGCAGCTCCCGGGACAGGGTCTCTGGAAACACCATATATTTT. This codes for CASSSRDRVSGNTIYF. The rearrangement joins TRBV11-2 to TRBJ1-3; 9 bases are a match to TRBD1. Germline values: CDR1 SGHAT, CDR2 FQNNGV. Trimming at V came to 4 bases and at J to 0 bases, leaving 4 bases not matched to a gene. The CDR3 sequence is 16 residues long.

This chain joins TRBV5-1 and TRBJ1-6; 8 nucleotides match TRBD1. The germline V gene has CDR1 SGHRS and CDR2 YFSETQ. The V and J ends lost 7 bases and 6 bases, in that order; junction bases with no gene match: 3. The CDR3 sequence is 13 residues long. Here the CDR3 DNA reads TGCGCCAGCCAGGGACAGGTTAATTCACCCCTCCACTTT. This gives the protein CASQGQVNSPLHF.